This T cell receptor (beta chain) was documented in a study of circulating and synovial CD4+ cells in juvenile arthritis. Study results and limitations: Diversity here was lower than in bulk blood CD4 cells.

The repertoire was sequenced with immunoSEQ multiplex PCR; TCRdb's copy has only in-frame clones and lacks some. The sample lists about 2,000 clones, about 91% occurring once. This clone has more than one count but fewer than ten. The antigen remains undetermined. This CDR3 region has 16 residues. Trimming at V came to 4 bases and at J to 4 bases, leaving 9 bases not matched to a gene. CDR1 and CDR2 from the germline V gene are SGHRS and YFSETQ. This receptor was obtained from a human donor with juvenile idiopathic arthritis. The sequenced sample consisted of HLA-DR+ CD4+ T cells from blood. Subset of the sample: circulating pathogenic-like lymphocytes, sorted as HLA-DR+CD14-CD3+CD4+CD25low/- blood T cells. The gene calls are TRBV5-1 and TRBJ2-1; the match to TRBD2 covers 9 bases. In DNA form, the CDR3 reads TGCGCCAGCAGCCCCGGGACTAGCCTCCCATACAATGAGCAGTTCTTC. Translation gives CASSPGTSLPYNEQFF.